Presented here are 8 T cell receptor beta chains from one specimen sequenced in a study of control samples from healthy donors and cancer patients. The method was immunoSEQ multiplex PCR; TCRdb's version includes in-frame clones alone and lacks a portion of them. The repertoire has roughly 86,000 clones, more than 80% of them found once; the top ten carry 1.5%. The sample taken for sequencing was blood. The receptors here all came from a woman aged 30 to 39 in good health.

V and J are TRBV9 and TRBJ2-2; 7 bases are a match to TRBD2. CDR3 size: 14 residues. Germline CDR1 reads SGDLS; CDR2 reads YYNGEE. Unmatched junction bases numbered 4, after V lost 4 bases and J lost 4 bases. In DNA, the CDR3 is TGTGCCAGCAGCCTCGGGACTATCACCGGGGAGCTGTTTTTT. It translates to CASSLGTITGELFF. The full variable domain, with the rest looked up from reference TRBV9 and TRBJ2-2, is DSGVTQTPKHLITATGQRVTLRCSPRSGDLSVYWYQQSLDQGLQFLIQYYNGEERAKGNILERFSAQQFPDLHSELNLSSLELGDSALYFCASSLGTITGELFFGEGSRLTVL.

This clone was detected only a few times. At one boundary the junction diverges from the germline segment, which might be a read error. The CDR3 here is CAWSVGGSSSEQYF. CDR3 nucleotides: TGTGCCTGGAGTGTAGGAGGATCCTCCTCCGAGCAGTACTTC. V gene TRBV30 combines with J gene TRBJ2-7; possible D gene TRBD2, 5 bases. CDR1 is GTSNPN and CDR2 is SVGIG in the germline V gene (reference sequence). The length of the CDR3 is 14 residues. The complete variable domain, with remaining parts taken from reference TRBV30 and TRBJ2-7, reads SQTIHQWPATLVQPVGSPLSLECTVEGTSNPNLYWYRQAAGRGLQLLFYSVGIGQISSEVPQNLSASRPQDRQFILSSKKLLLSDSGFYLCAWSVGGSSSEQYFGPGTRLTVT.

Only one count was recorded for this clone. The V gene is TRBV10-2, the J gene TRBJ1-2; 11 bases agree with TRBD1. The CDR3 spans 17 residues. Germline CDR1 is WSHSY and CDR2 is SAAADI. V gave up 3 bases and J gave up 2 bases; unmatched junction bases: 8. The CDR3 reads CASSDTGQGDRNYGYTF. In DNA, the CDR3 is TGCGCCAGCAGTGACACGGGACAGGGGGACCGAAACTATGGCTACACCTTC.

For the CDR3, the DNA is TGTGCCAGCAGCCCAAGACAGGGTACGAACACCGGGGAGCTGTTTTTT. Amino acids: CASSPRQGTNTGELFF. This chain uses TRBV5-5 with TRBJ2-2; TRBD1 matches at 7 bases. V lost 4 bases, J lost 0 bases, and 6 bases stayed unmatched. Germline V gene sequence: CDR1 SGHKS, CDR2 YYEKEE (reference sequence). This CDR3 has 16 amino acids.

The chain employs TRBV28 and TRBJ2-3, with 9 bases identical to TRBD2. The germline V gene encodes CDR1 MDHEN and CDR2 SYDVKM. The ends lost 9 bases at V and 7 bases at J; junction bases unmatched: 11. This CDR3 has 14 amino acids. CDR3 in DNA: TGTGCCAGTTTTAGCGGGGGTGGAGACCATACGCAGTATTTT. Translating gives CASFSGGGDHTQYF.

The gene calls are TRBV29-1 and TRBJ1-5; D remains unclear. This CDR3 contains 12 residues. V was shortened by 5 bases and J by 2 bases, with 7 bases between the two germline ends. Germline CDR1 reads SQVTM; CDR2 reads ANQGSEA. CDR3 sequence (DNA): TGCAGCGTTTCCATGCGCAATCAGCCCCAGCATTTT. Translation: CSVSMRNQPQHF.

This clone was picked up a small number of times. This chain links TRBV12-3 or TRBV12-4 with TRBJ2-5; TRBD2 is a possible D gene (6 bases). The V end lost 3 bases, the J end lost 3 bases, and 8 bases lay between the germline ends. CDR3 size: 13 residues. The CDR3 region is CASSFGLKETQYF. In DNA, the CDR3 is TGTGCCAGCAGTTTCGGACTAAAAGAGACCCAGTACTTC.

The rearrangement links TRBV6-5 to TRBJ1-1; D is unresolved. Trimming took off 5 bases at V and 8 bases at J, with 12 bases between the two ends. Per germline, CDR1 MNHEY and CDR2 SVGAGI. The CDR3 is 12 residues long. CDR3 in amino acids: CASSISTREAFF. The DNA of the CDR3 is TGTGCCAGCAGTATAAGTACAAGAGAAGCTTTCTTT.